What follows are 28 T cell receptor beta chains derived from one specimen sequenced in a study of read filtering for tumor transcriptome and immune sequencing. The library was built from around 400 ng RNA with molecular barcoded adaptors for alpha/delta and beta/gamma chains. TCRdb used MiXCR to reprocess the reads, holding one entry per CDR3 protein. The sample has around 65,000 distinct CDR3 sequences; around 19% are singletons. Input material: a population of CD138-negative cells sorted from bone marrow. The receptors were sampled from a donor at least 40 years old with multiple myeloma.

In this sample, this clonotype turned up a few times. The chain is built from TRBV20-1 and TRBJ2-2; D is tentatively TRBD1 or TRBD2 (6 bases each). The CDR3 is 13 residues long. Trimming took 5 bases from V and 7 from J, leaving 14 bases between them. The germline V gene has CDR1 DFQATT and CDR2 SNEGSKA (reference sequence). CDR3 coding DNA: TGCAGTGCTCACAGGGAGGAGGACGGGGAGCTGTTTTTT. It translates to CSAHREEDGELFF.

This clonotype showed up many times. The rearrangement joins TRBV7-2 to TRBJ2-2, with D tentatively TRBD2 (5 bases). V was cut by 5 bases and J by 2 bases, with 9 bases left in between. Germline V gene lookup returns CDR1 SGHTA and CDR2 FQGNSA. The CDR3 extends over 14 amino acids. The CDR3 nucleotides are TGTGCCAGCAGCCGGACTCATAACACCGGGGAGCTGTTTTTT. Protein sequence: CASSRTHNTGELFF.

There are many counts of this clonotype. The chain has TRBV7-9 and TRBJ1-4; 12 bases align to TRBD1. The V and J ends lost 6 bases and 7 bases, in that order; junction bases with no gene match: 6. Per germline, CDR1 SEHNR and CDR2 FQNEAQ (reference sequence). This CDR3 has 15 residues. CDR3 in amino acids: CASRPGTGGGEKLFF. The CDR3 region has the DNA TGTGCCAGCAGACCCGGGACAGGGGGCGGTGAAAAACTGTTTTTT.

This sequence joins TRBV5-4 and TRBJ2-1, with TRBD1 matching over 8 bases. Germline CDR1 and CDR2: SGHNT and YYREEE (reference sequence). J gave up 4 bases and V 10 bases, and 4 bases lay outside the gene matches. The CDR3 has 12 residues. The CDR3 coding sequence is TGTGCCTCAAGACAGGGGTACAATGAGCAGTTCTTC. Its translation: CASRQGYNEQFF.

This clonotype was recorded many times. The chain combines TRBV6-6 with TRBJ2-2; D is ambiguous. The CDR3 runs 14 residues. Trimming left V 6 bases short and J 2 bases short, with 10 bases between. Germline assignment: CDR1 MNHNY and CDR2 SVGAGI (reference sequence). The CDR3: CASSSGRNTGELFF. The CDR3 DNA follows: TGTGCCAGCAGCTCCGGACGAAACACCGGGGAGCTGTTTTTT.

V gene TRBV20-1 combines with J gene TRBJ2-1; 9 bases align to TRBD2. CDR3 length equals 15 residues. V lost 1 base, J lost 7 bases, and 8 bases stayed unmatched. Germline V gene sequence: CDR1 DFQATT, CDR2 SNEGSKA (reference sequence). The CDR3 protein is CSARVNSGGTNEQFF. The CDR3, as DNA: TGCAGTGCTAGAGTAAATAGCGGGGGTACGAATGAGCAGTTCTTC.

This clonotype has a count of ten or more. CDR3 in DNA: TGCGCCAGCAGCCCAATGACAGGGATGAACACTGAAGCTTTCTTT. Translation: CASSPMTGMNTEAFF. This chain connects TRBV5-1 to TRBJ1-1; 7 bases align to TRBD1. CDR1 SGHRS and CDR2 YFSETQ come from the germline V gene. CDR3 length equals 15 residues. V shed 4 bases and J 0 bases; nucleotides not matched to a gene: 6.

Ten or more counts support this clonotype. One junction end does not reproduce the germline sequence, and a read error may be involved. V and J are TRBV7-2 and TRBJ2-2; D is unclear. This CDR3 is 14 amino acids long. In germline, CDR1 is SGHTA, CDR2 FQGNSA. In DNA form, the CDR3 reads TGTGCTAGCAGCTTAGAGGAGTCGGCCGGGGAGCTGTTTTTT. It specifies CASSLEESAGELFF.

Of note for this clonotype: One end of the junction is discordant with germline, which a read error may explain. The chain combines TRBV7-2 with TRBJ2-7; unclear D gene. The CDR3 has 14 residues. The germline gives CDR1 SGHTA, CDR2 FQGNSA. As DNA, the CDR3 is TGTGCCAGCAGCTTAGCCCGTGCCTCCTACGGGCAGTACTTC. Amino acids: CASSLARASYGQYF.

Many counts were recorded for this clonotype. The rearrangement uses TRBV6-5 and TRBJ2-6; D is perhaps TRBD1 (5 bases). There are 16 residues in the CDR3. Germline loops: CDR1 MNHEY, CDR2 SVGAGI. The V end lost 2 bases, the J end lost 1 base, and 9 bases lay between the germline ends. CDR3 bases: TGTGCCAGCAGTTACCTTAGGGGTTCTGGGGCCAACGTCCTGACTTTC. Its translation: CASSYLRGSGANVLTF.

This clonotype has a count of ten or more. The V and J genes are TRBV20-1 and TRBJ1-1; TRBD1 might be the D (6 bases). Germline V CDR1 and CDR2: DFQATT, SNEGSKA (reference sequence). The V end was cut by 1 base, the J end by 3 bases, with 21 bases between. The CDR3 runs to 17 residues. CDR3 sequence: CSARARKPGVGYTEAFF. The CDR3 DNA reads as TGCAGTGCTAGAGCCCGAAAGCCAGGGGTGGGATACACTGAAGCTTTCTTT.

V usage is TRBV30 and J usage is TRBJ1-5, with a weak D call TRBD1 (6 bases). V was trimmed by 2 bases and J by 4 bases, leaving 9 bases between them. Germline CDR1 and CDR2: GTSNPN and SVGIG (reference sequence). There are 13 residues in the CDR3. This CDR3 reads CAWSSGVNQPQHF. CDR3 bases: TGTGCCTGGAGTTCAGGGGTTAATCAGCCCCAGCATTTT.

This clonotype has more than one count but fewer than ten. This chain joins TRBV12-3 or TRBV12-4 and TRBJ1-1; no clear D. The CDR3 is 14 residues long. V was clipped by 4 bases and J by 1 base, with 10 bases between them. For the CDR3, the DNA is TGTGCCAGCAGTTGGGCACGGGAGAACACTGAAGCTTTCTTT. Its protein is CASSWARENTEAFF.

At least ten counts were recorded for this clonotype. The genes are TRBV15 and TRBJ1-1; maybe TRBD1 (6 bases). Looked up from germline, CDR1 is LNHNV and CDR2 is YYDKDF (reference sequence). The CDR3 runs to 16 residues. The ends were cut back, 0 bases at V and 6 bases at J, with 17 bases in the middle. The CDR3 loop is CATSRDFATGRAEAFF. CDR3 sequence (DNA): TGTGCCACCAGCAGAGATTTTGCAACAGGGAGGGCTGAAGCTTTCTTT.

This clonotype was picked up many times. The chain joins TRBV10-3 to TRBJ2-1; no clear D. Germline CDR1 is ENHRY and CDR2 is SYGVKD. The length of the CDR3 is 11 residues. The ends were cut back, 9 bases at V and 10 bases at J, with 13 bases in the middle. The CDR3 sequence is CAIGLVGEQFF. The CDR3 DNA sequence: TGTGCCATAGGGCTCGTGGGCGAGCAGTTCTTC.

Ten or more counts support this clonotype. A much more abundant neighbour one base away suggests this may be a read error. The CDR3: CASSRLAGGYNKQFF. The CDR3 nucleotides read TGTGCCAGCAGCCGACTAGCGGGGGGGTACAATAAGCAGTTCTTC. The rearrangement joins TRBV6-5 to TRBJ2-1; 14 bases agree with TRBD2. The CDR3 contains 15 residues. CDR1 and CDR2 (germline): MNHEY, SVGAGI.

This clonotype occurred many times. The chain links TRBV20-1 to TRBJ2-3; 9 bases fit TRBD2. The V and J ends lost 0 bases and 4 bases, in that order; junction bases with no gene match: 2. Germline CDR1 reads DFQATT; CDR2 reads SNEGSKA (reference sequence). This CDR3 is 14 amino acids long. In nucleotides, the CDR3 is TGCAGTGCTAGAGATGGCGGGGGGGCAGATACGCAGTATTTT. This codes for CSARDGGGADTQYF.

This clonotype has a count of ten or more. This rearrangement joins TRBV19 to TRBJ2-2; the D gene could be TRBD1 or TRBD2 (6 bases each). With 3 bases removed from V and 3 bases from J, the gap between germline ends came to 14 bases. Germline values: CDR1 LNHDA, CDR2 SQIVND (reference sequence). The CDR3 consists of 16 residues. CDR3 nucleotide sequence: TGTGCCAGTAGTATTGATTGGGGGGCCGACACCGGGGAGCTGTTTTTT. This sequence encodes CASSIDWGADTGELFF.

The sample holds many counts of this clonotype. V usage is TRBV19 and J usage is TRBJ2-1; D unclear. The V end was cut by 4 bases, the J end by 6 bases, with 10 bases between. This CDR3 has 13 residues. Germline CDR1 and CDR2: LNHDA and SQIVND (reference sequence). The CDR3 nucleotides are TGTGCCAGTAGTACTCAGGCTCGCAATGAGCAGTTCTTC. It yields the protein CASSTQARNEQFF.

This clonotype was observed many times. This chain joins TRBV4-2 and TRBJ2-1; D is uncertain. The CDR3 is 14 residues long. Per the germline V gene, CDR1 is LGHNA and CDR2 is YNFKEQ. The V and J ends lost 0 bases and 8 bases respectively, with 11 bases between them. CDR3 amino acids: CASSQESIVDEQFF. The CDR3 coding sequence is TGTGCCAGCAGCCAAGAGTCTATAGTAGATGAGCAGTTCTTC.

This clonotype has ten or more counts. This rearrangement joins TRBV19 to TRBJ2-1; 10 positions agree with TRBD1. V was pared by 3 bases and J by 7 bases, with 9 bases of the junction left unmatched. In germline, CDR1 is LNHDA, CDR2 SQIVND (reference sequence). This CDR3 contains 16 residues. The DNA of the CDR3 is TGTGCCAGTAGTATTCGGGGACAGGGGAGAAGGAATGAGCAGTTCTTC. This gives the protein CASSIRGQGRRNEQFF.

This clonotype occurred many times. The rearrangement links TRBV28 to TRBJ1-3, with no clear D. The CDR3 runs 15 residues. Germline V lookup: CDR1 MDHEN, CDR2 SYDVKM. V was trimmed by 5 bases and J by 0 bases, leaving 11 bases between them. The CDR3 protein is CASSPRFTSGNTIYF. The DNA for the CDR3 is TGTGCCAGCAGTCCCAGGTTCACCTCTGGAAACACCATATATTTT.

This clonotype was found a few times. V and J are TRBV7-8 and TRBJ2-3; TRBD1 or TRBD2 may be the D gene (6 bases each). Germline-derived CDR1 and CDR2 are SGHVS and FQNEAQ. This CDR3 is 15 amino acids long. Trimming removed 5 bases from V and 2 bases from J, with 14 bases in between. CDR3 loop: CASSAWGALTDTQYF. The CDR3 DNA reads as TGTGCCAGCAGCGCATGGGGGGCCCTCACAGATACGCAGTATTTT.

This clonotype came up many times. The chain employs TRBV2 and TRBJ2-1, with 10 nucleotides matching TRBD2. Losses at the gene ends were 6 bases for V and 2 bases for J; bases not matched to a gene: 4. Germline V CDR1 and CDR2: SNHLY, FYNNEI. CDR3 length: 15 amino acids. The CDR3 DNA sequence: TGTGCCAGCAGGATTGGACTAGCGGCCTACAATGAGCAGTTCTTC. It translates to CASRIGLAAYNEQFF.

Many counts were recorded for this clonotype. The chain recombines TRBV7-2 with TRBJ1-5; TRBD1 aligns across 7 bases. The CDR3 is 13 amino acids. With V trimmed by 5 bases and J by 4 bases, 2 bases remained unmatched. CDR1 and CDR2 (germline): SGHTA, FQGNSA. The CDR3 bases are TGTGCCAGCAGCCAGGGGGGGAATCAGCCCCAGCATTTT. Protein sequence: CASSQGGNQPQHF.

This clonotype was picked up many times. V and J are TRBV11-2 and TRBJ2-1; 12 bases agree with TRBD2. This CDR3 contains 16 residues. Germline V gene lookup returns CDR1 SGHAT and CDR2 FQNNGV. Trimming removed 7 bases from V and 4 bases from J; junction bases left unmatched: 8. The CDR3 here is CASNKRGTSGYNEQFF. The CDR3 region has the DNA TGTGCCAGCAACAAACGCGGGACTAGCGGGTACAATGAGCAGTTCTTC.

The V call is TRBV28, the J call TRBJ1-4; a weak D match, TRBD1 (5 bases). The CDR3 totals 14 residues. Germline V gives CDR1 MDHEN, CDR2 SYDVKM. Trimming stripped 7 bases from V and 8 bases from J, with 17 bases between. CDR3 nucleotide sequence: TGTGCCAGCACCTCCCGTGAGGGGCAGGAAAAACTGTTTTTT. As protein: CASTSREGQEKLFF.

Of note for this clonotype: Just one base apart from a much larger clone, this may be a read error. The V gene is TRBV6-5, the J gene TRBJ2-3; TRBD2 agrees at 13 bases. The CDR3 is 16 amino acids. V was clipped by 8 bases and J by 8 bases; unmatched bases: 13. Looked up from germline, CDR1 is MNHEY and CDR2 is SVGAGI. CDR3 nucleotides: TGTGCCAGCGGTTTCGGGACTAGCGGGATTTCTTTTACGCAGTATTTT. Residues: CASGFGTSGISFTQYF.